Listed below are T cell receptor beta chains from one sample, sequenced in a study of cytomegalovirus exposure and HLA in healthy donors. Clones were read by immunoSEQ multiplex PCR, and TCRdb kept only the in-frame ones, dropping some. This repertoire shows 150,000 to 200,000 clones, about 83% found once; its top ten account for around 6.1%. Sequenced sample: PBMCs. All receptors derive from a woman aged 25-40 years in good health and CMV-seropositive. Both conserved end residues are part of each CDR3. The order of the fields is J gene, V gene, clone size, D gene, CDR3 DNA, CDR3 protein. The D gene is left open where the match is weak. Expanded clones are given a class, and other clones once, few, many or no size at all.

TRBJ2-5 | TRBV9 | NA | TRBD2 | TGTGCCAGCAGCTTGCCTGGGGGGGAAGAGACCCAGTACTTC | CASSLPGGEETQYF
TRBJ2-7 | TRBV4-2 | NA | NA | TGTGCCAGCAGCCAAGGTTTGCAGGGGCTCGACGAGCAGTACTTC | CASSQGLQGLDEQYF
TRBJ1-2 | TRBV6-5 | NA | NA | TGTGCCAGCAGTTCTGTAGTGGATGGCTACACCTTC | CASSSVVDGYTF
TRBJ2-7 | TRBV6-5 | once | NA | TGTGCCAGCAGAATTATCCAGGGTTCCTACGAGCAGTACTTC | CASRIIQGSYEQYF
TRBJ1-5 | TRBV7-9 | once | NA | TGTGCCAGCAGCTTATTAGGGGATCAGCCCCAGCATTTT | CASSLLGDQPQHF
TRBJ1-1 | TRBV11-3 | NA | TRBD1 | TGTGCCAGCAGCTTAGTATGGGACAGCGAAGCTTTCTTT | CASSLVWDSEAFF
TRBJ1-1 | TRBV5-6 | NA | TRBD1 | TGTGCCAGCAGCAGGTCAGGGGGAAGCACTGAAGCTTTCTTT | CASSRSGGSTEAFF
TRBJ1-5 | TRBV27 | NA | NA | TGTGCCAGCAGTTGGGGGGGGAATCAGCCCCAGCATTTT | CASSWGGNQPQHF
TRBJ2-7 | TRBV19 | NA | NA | TGTGCCAGTAGTACGGAGCCCTACGAGCAGTACTTC | CASSTEPYEQYF
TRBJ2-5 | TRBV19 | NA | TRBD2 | TGTGCCACCTCGGGACTAGCGGGGGGGCTTGGGGGAGAGACCCAGTACTTC | CATSGLAGGLGGETQYF
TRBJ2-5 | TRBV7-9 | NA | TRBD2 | TGTGCCAGCAGCTTGCTAGGACTAGCCGAGACCCAGTACTTC | CASSLLGLAETQYF
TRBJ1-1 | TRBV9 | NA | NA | TGTGCCAGCAGCGTAGTCGGCGGGGGAACTGAAGCTTTCTTT | CASSVVGGGTEAFF
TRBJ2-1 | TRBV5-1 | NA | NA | TGCGCCAGCAGCTCCCGAATCGGGAGCTCCTACAATGAGCAGTTCTTC | CASSSRIGSSYNEQFF
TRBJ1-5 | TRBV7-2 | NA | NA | TGTGCCAGCAGCCGATATTGGACAGATAATAGCAATCAGCCCCAGCATTTT | CASSRYWTDNSNQPQHF
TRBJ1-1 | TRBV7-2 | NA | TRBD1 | TGTGCCAGCAGCTCCCCCTTAGGACAGGTCGCGAACACTGAAGCTTTCTTT | CASSSPLGQVANTEAFF
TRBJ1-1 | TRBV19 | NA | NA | TGTGCCAGTAGTATAGATCGGGAACCTAAAGCTTTCTTT | CASSIDREPKAFF
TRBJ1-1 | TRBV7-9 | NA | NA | TGTGCCAGCAGCTTAGGACGTGGAGAAAACACTGAAGCTTTCTTT | CASSLGRGENTEAFF
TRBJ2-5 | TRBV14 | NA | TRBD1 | TGTGCCAGCAGCCACCCCGCACAGGGGTATCAAGAGACCCAGTACTTC | CASSHPAQGYQETQYF
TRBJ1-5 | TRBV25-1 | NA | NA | TGTGCCAGCAGTGAGGGACAACGCAGGGAGCCCCAGCATTTT | CASSEGQRREPQHF
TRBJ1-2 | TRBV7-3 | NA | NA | TGTGCCAGCAGCTTAGACGAGGGACTCCCTTATGGCTACACCTTC | CASSLDEGLPYGYTF
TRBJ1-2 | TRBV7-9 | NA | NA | TGTGCCAGCATCCTCAGCGCAGGGTCGATTAACTATGGCTACACCTTC | CASILSAGSINYGYTF
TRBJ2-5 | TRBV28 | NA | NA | TGTGCCAGCAGTTTAAACAGAGTCCAATCGACCCAGTACTTC | CASSLNRVQSTQYF